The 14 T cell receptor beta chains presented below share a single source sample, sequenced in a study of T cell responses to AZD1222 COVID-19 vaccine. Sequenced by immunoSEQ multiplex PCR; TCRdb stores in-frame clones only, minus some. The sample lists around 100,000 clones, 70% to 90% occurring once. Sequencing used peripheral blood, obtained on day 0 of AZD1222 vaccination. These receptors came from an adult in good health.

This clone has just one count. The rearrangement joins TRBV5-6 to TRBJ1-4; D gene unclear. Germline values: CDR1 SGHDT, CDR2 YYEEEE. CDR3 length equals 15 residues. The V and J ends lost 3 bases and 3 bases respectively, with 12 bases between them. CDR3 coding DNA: TGTGCCAGCAGCTCTACTACGCAGGCTAATGAAAAACTGTTTTTT. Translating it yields CASSSTTQANEKLFF.

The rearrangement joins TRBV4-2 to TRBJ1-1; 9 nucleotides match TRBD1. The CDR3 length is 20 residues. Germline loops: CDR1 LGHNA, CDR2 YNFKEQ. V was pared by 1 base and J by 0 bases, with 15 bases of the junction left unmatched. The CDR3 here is CASSQAIGPGQGSMNTEAFF. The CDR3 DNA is TGTGCCAGCAGCCAAGCAATAGGTCCGGGACAGGGTTCCATGAACACTGAAGCTTTCTTT.

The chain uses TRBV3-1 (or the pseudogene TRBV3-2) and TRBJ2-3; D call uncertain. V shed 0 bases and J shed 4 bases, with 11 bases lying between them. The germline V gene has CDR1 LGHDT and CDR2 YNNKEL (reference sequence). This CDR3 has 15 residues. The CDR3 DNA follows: TGTGCCAGCAGCCAAGATATAGTTGGGCCAGATACGCAGTATTTT. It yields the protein CASSQDIVGPDTQYF.

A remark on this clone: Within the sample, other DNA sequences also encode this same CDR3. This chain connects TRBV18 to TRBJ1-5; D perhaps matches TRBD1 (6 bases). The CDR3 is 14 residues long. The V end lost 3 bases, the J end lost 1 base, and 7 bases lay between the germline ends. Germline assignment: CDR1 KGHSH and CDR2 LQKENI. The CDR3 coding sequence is TGTGCCAGCTCACCCGGACAGAGCAATCAGCCCCAGCATTTT. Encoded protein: CASSPGQSNQPQHF.

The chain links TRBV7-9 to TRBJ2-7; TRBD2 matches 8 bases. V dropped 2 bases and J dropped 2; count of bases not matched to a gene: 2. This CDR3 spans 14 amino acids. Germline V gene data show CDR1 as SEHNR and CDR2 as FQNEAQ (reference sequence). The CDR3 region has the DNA TGTGCCAGCAGCTTATCGGGAGGGACCTACGAGCAGTACTTC. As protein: CASSLSGGTYEQYF.

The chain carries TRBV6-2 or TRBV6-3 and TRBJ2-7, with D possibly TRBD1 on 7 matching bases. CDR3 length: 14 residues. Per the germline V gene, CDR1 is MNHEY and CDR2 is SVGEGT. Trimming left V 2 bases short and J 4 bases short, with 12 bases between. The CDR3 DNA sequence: TGTGCCAGCAGTTACCTCCCAGGGGGGTACGAGCAGTACGTC. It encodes CASSYLPGGYEQYV.

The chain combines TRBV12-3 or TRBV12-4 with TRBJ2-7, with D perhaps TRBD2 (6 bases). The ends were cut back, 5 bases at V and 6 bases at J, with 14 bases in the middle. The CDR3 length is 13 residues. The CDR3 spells CASSLGDLSEQYV. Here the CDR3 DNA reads TGTGCCAGCAGTCTCGGGGACTTATCCGAGCAGTACGTC.

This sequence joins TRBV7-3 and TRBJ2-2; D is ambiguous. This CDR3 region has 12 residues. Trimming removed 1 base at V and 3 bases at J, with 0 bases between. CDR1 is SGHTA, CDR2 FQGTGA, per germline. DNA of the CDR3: TGTGCCAGCAGCTTAAACACCGGGGAGCTGTTTTTT. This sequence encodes CASSLNTGELFF.

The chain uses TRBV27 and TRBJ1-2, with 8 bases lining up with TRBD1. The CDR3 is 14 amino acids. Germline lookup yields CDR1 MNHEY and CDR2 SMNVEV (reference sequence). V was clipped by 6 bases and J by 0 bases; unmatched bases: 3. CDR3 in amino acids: CASRVQGANYGYTF. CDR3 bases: TGTGCCAGCAGGGTACAGGGGGCTAACTATGGCTACACCTTC.

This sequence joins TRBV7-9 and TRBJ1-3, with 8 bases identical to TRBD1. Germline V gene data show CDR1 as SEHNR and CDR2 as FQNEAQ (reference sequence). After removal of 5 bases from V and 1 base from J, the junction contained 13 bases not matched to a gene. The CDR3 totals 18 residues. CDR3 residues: CASSRGRAGGFSGNTIYF. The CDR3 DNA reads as TGTGCCAGCAGCAGGGGCAGGGCAGGGGGCTTTTCTGGAAACACCATATATTTT.

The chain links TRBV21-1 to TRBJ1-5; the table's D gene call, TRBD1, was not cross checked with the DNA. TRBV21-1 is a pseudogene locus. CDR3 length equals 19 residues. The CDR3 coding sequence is TGTGCCAGCAGCAAGAAAGAGTATACAGGGGGTGGCGGCAATCAGCCCCAGCATTTT. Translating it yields CASSKKEYTGGGGNQPQHF.

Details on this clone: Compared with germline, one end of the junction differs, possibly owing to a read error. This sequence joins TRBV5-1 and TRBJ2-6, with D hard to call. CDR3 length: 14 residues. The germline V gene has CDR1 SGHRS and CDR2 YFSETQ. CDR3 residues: CASSQISGANVLTF. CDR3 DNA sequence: TGTGCCAGCAGCCAAATCTCTGGGGCCAACGTCCTGACTTTC.

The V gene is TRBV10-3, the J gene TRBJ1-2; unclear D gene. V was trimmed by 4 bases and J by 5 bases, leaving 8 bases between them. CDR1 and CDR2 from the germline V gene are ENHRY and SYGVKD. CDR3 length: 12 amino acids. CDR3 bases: TGTGCCATCAGTGGTCCAGCTTATGGCTACACCTTC. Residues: CAISGPAYGYTF.

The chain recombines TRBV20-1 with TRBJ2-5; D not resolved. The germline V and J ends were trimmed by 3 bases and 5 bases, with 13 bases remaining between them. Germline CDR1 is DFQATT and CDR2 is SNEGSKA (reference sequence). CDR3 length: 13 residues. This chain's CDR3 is CSASPLGPETQYF. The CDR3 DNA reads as TGCAGTGCTAGTCCCCTGGGCCCGGAGACCCAGTACTTC.